The present T cell receptor beta chain was sequenced within a study of T cells after yellow fever vaccination. Study at large: Preparation used SMART-Seq v4 Ultra Low Input for the low-cell-number fractions. Points from the study as a whole: Contamination by abundant bulk-population clonotypes could be present in FACS-sorted repertoires.

In TCRdb, the 5' RACE reads were re-called with MiXCR into one record per CDR3 protein. The sample lists a few hundred thousand distinct CDR3 sequences; 8.7% were seen once. This clonotype came up a few times. What it binds is not known. The germline V gene encodes CDR1 SGHRS and CDR2 YFSETQ. The V end lost 5 bases, the J end lost 3 bases, and 18 bases lay between the germline ends. The CDR3 is made up of 15 amino acids. The chain recombines TRBV5-1 with TRBJ2-7; D perhaps matches TRBD1 (6 bases). This clonotype was obtained from a man in his late teens or twenties who received the YFV17D yellow fever vaccine. The sequenced sample was PBMCs, obtained on the day of the first yellow fever vaccination. The CDR3 sequence is CASRPEGTSRYEQYF. DNA for the CDR3: TGCGCCAGCAGACCTGAGGGGACATCCCGCTACGAGCAGTACTTC.